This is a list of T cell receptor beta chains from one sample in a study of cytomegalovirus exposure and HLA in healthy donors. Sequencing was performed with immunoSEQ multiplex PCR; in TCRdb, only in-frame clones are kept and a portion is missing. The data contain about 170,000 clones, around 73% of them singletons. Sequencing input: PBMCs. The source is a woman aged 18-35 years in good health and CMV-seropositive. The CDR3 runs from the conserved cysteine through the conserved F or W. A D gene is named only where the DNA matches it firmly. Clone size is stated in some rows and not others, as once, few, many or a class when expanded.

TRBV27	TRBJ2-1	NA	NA	TGTGCCACGGGTTCTCCCTACAATGAGCAGTTCTTC	CATGSPYNEQFF
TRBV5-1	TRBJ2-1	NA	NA	TGCGCCAGCAGCTTGGGTCAGGACTACAATGAGCAGTTCTTC	CASSLGQDYNEQFF
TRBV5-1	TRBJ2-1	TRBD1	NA	TGCGCCAGCAGCTCGACGAGACAGGGGTTCCTTGAGCAGTTCTTC	CASSSTRQGFLEQFF
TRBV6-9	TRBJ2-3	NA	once	TGTGCCAGCAGTTATTGGGGGGACCGCAGACCCCTTACAGATACGCAGTATTTT	CASSYWGDRRPLTDTQYF
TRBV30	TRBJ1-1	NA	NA	TGTGCCTGGAGTCCAAATCCCCCCCCTGAAGCTTTCTTT	CAWSPNPPPEAFF
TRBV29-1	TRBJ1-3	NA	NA	TGCAGCGTTGAACATAGCTCTGGAAACACCATATATTTT	CSVEHSSGNTIYF
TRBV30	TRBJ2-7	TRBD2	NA	TGTGCCTGGAGTGTAGGGCTAGCGGGGACCTACGAGCAGTACTTC	CAWSVGLAGTYEQYF
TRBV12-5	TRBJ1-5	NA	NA	TGTGCTAGTGGTTTGACACAGGGCGAGGGTCAGCCCCAGCATTTT	CASGLTQGEGQPQHF
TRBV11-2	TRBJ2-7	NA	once	TGTGCCAGCAGCTACTCACCCGAGCAGTACTTC	CASSYSPEQYF
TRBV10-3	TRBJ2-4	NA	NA	TGTGCCATCAGTGAGAGTCGGACTTTCATGCTAGCCAAAAACATTCAGTACTTC	CAISESRTFMLAKNIQYF
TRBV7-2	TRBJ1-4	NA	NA	TGTGCCAGCAGCTTATGGACAGTTGAACGGGGAGAAAAACTGTTTTTT	CASSLWTVERGEKLFF
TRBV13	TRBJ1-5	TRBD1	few	TGTGCCAGCAGCGAAAGACAGGGGAGTCAGCCCCAGCATTTT	CASSERQGSQPQHF
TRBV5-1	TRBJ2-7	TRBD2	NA	TGCGCCAGCAGCTTCTCTAGCGGGGCCTACGAGCAGTACTTC	CASSFSSGAYEQYF
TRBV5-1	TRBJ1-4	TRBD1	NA	TGCGCCAGCAGCTCCGCAGGGGGCGCGACTAATGAAAAACTGTTTTTT	CASSSAGGATNEKLFF
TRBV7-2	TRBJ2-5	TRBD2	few	TGTGCCAGCAGCTTAGGCCCTAGCGGGGGGACGTACCAAGAGACCCAGTACTTC	CASSLGPSGGTYQETQYF
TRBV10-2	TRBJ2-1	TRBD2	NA	TGCGCCAGCAGTGGAGGACTAGCGGACTACAATGAGCAGTTCTTC	CASSGGLADYNEQFF
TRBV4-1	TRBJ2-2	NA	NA	TGCGCCAGCAGCCAAGATGAGCTGGGGGGTGCCGGGGAGCTGTTTTTT	CASSQDELGGAGELFF
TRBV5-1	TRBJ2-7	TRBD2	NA	TGCGCCAGCAGCTTCCAGCCGGGGGGGGCGAGCTCCCACGAGCAGTACTTC	CASSFQPGGASSHEQYF
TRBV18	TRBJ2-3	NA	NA	TGTGCCAGCTCACCGGTGGGTGGCCCTAGGACAGATACGCAGTATTTT	CASSPVGGPRTDTQYF
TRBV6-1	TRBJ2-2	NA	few	TGTGCCAGCAGTGAACAGCCCCCGAGGACCGGGGAGCTGTTTTTT	CASSEQPPRTGELFF
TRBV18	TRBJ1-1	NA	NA	TGTGCCAGCTCATCAGGGTGGGGGAACACTGAAGCTTTCTTT	CASSSGWGNTEAFF
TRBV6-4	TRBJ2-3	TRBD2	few	TGTGCCAGCAGTGACACTAGCGGGGGGGGCCGGAATACGCAGTATTTT	CASSDTSGGGRNTQYF
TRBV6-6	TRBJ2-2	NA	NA	TGTGCCAGCAGCTACCCGGGACGGGGGACCGGGGAGCTGTTTTTT	CASSYPGRGTGELFF
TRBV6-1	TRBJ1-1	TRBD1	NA	TGTGCCAGCAGTATACAGGGGGCGGCTGAAGCTTTCTTT	CASSIQGAAEAFF
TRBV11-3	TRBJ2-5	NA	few	TGTGCCAGCAGCTTAAGAGGAAAAGAGACCCAGTACTTC	CASSLRGKETQYF
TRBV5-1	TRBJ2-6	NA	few	TGCGCCAGCAGCTTGTCGAGCTCTGGGGCCAACGTCCTGACTTTC	CASSLSSSGANVLTF
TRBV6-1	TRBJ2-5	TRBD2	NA	TGTGCCAGCATTGACATTCATAGCGGGGGGGGTGAGACCCAGTACTTC	CASIDIHSGGGETQYF
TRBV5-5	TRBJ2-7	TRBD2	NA	TGTGCCAGCAGCGCCGGGACTAGCGGGGACTACGAGCAGTACTTC	CASSAGTSGDYEQYF
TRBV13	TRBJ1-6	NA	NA	TGTGCCAGCGCAGGGCGTGCTTCACCCCTCCACTTT	CASAGRASPLHF
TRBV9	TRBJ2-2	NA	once	TGTGCCAGCAGCAAAACCAGGGGTAGGACCGGGGAGCTGTTTTTT	CASSKTRGRTGELFF